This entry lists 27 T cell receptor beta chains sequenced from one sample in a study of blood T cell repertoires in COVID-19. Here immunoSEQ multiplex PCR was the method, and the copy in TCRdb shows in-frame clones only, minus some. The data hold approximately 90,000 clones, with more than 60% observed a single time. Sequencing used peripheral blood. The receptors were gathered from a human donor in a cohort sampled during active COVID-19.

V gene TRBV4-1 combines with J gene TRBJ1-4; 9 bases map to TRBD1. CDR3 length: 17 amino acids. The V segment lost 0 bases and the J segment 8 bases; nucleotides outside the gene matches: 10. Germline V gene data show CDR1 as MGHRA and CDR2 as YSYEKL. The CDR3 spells CASSQDLRQGGKEKLFF. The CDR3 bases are TGCGCCAGCAGCCAAGACCTTAGACAGGGGGGAAAGGAAAAACTGTTTTTT.

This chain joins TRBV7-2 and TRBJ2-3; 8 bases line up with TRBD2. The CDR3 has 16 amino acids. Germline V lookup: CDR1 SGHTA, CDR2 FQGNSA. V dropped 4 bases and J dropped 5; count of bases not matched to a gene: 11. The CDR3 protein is CASSSTGTRLLDTQYF. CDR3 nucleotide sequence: TGTGCCAGCAGCTCAACCGGGACTAGACTCTTAGATACGCAGTATTTT. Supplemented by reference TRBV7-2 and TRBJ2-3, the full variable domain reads GAGVSQSPSNKVTEKGKDVELRCDPISGHTALYWYRQSLGQGLEFLIYFQGNSAPDKSGLPSDRFSAERTGGSVSTLTIQRTQQEDSAVYLCASSSTGTRLLDTQYFGPGTRLTVL.

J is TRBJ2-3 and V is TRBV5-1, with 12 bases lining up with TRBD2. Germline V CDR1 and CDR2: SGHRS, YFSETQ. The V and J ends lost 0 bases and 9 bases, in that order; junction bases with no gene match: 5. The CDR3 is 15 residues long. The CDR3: CASSLGSSGRETQYF. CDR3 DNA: TGCGCCAGCAGCTTGGGGTCTAGCGGGAGGGAGACGCAGTATTTT.

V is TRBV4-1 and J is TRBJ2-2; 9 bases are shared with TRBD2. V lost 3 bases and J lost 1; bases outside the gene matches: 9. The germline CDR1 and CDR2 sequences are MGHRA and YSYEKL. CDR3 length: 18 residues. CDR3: CASSHRVGTSWNTGELFF. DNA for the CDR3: TGCGCCAGCAGCCATCGGGTGGGGACTAGCTGGAACACCGGGGAGCTGTTTTTT.

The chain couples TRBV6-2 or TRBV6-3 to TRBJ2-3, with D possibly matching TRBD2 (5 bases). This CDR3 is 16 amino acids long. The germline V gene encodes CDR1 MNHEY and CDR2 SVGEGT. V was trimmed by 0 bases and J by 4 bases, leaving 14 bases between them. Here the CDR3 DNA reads TGTGCCAGCAGTTACTCCCCTAGCTTTATGGCAGATACGCAGTATTTT. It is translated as CASSYSPSFMADTQYF.

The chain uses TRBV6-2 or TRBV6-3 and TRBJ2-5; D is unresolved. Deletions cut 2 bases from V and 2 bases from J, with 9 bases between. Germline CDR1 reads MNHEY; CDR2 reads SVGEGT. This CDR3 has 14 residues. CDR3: CASSYLQIQETQYF. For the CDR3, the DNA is TGTGCCAGCAGTTACCTACAGATTCAAGAGACCCAGTACTTC.

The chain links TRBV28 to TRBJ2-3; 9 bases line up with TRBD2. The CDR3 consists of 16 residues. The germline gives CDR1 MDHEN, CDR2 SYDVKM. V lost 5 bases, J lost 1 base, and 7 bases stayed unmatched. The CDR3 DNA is TGTGCCAGCAGTCGTAGCGGGAGTCGTGGCACAGATACGCAGTATTTT. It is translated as CASSRSGSRGTDTQYF.

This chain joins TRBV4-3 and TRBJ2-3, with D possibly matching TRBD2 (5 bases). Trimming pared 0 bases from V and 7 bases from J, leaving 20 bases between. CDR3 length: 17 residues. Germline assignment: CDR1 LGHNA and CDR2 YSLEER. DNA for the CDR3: TGCGCCAGCAGCCAAGAGGCGGTTGCCGAGGGTCCCAATACGCAGTATTTT. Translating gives CASSQEAVAEGPNTQYF.

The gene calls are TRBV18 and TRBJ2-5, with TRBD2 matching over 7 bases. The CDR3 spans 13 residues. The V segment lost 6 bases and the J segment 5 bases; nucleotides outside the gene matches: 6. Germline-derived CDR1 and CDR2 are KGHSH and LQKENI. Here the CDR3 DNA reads TGTGCCAGCTCCCCCGCGGGAGAGGAGACCCAGTACTTC. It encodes CASSPAGEETQYF. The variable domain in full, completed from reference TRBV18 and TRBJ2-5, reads NAGVMQNPRHLVRRRGQEARLRCSPMKGHSHVYWYRQLPEEGLKFMVYLQKENIIDESGMPKERFSAEFPKEGPSILRIQQVVRGDSAAYFCASSPAGEETQYFGPGTRLLVL.

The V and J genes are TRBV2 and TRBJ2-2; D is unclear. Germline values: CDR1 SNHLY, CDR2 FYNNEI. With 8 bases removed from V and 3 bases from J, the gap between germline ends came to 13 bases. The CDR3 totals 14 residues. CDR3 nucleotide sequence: TGTGCCAGCGTAGTGTGGGCCCACACCGGGGAGCTGTTTTTT. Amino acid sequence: CASVVWAHTGELFF.

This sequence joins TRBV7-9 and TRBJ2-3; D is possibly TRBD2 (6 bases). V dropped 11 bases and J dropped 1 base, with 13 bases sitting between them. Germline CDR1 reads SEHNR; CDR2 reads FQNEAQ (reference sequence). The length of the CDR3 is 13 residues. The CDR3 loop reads CAGERVGTDTQYF. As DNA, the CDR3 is TGTGCCGGCGAGCGGGTGGGCACAGATACGCAGTATTTT.

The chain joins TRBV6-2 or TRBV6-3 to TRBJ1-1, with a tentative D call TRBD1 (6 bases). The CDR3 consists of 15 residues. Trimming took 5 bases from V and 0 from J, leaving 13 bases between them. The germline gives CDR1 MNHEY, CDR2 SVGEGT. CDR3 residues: CASSGPGQMNTEAFF. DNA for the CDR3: TGTGCCAGCAGTGGCCCAGGACAGATGAACACTGAAGCTTTCTTT.

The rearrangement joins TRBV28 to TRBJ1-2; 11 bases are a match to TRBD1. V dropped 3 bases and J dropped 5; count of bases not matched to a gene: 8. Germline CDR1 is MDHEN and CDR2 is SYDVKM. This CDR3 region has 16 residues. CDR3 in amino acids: CASSFPRTGGLYGYTF. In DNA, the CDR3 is TGTGCCAGCAGTTTCCCCAGGACAGGGGGCTTGTATGGCTACACCTTC.

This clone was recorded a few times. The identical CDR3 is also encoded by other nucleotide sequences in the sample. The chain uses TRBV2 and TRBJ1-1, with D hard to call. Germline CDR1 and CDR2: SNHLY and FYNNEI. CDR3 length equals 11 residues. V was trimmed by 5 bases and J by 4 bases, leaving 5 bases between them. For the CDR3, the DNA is TGTGCCAGCAGTCTTTCCACTGAAGCTTTCTTT. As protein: CASSLSTEAFF.

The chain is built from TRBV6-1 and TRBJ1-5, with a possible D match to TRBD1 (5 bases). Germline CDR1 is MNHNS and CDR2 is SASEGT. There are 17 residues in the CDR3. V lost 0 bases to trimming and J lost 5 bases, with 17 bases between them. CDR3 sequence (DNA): TGTGCCAGCAGTGAAGCCCTTTCCGGGGGTCCTGATCAGCCCCAGCATTTT. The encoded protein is CASSEALSGGPDQPQHF.

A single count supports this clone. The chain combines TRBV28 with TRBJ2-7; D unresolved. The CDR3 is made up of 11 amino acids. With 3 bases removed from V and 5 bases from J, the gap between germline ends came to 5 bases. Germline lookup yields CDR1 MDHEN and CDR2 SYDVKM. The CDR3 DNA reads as TGTGCCAGCAGTTTTCCCGACGAGCAGTACTTC. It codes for CASSFPDEQYF.

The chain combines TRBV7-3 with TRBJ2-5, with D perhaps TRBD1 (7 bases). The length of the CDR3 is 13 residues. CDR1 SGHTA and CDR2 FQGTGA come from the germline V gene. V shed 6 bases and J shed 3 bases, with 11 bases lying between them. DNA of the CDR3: TGTGCCAGCAGTCGCGGGACAGAAGAGACCCAGTACTTC. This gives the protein CASSRGTEETQYF.

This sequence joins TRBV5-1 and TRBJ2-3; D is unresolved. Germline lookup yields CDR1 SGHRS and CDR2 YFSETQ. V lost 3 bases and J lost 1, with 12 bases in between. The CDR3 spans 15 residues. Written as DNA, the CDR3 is TGCGCCAGCAGCTACGAGGCGTCCCGCACAGATACGCAGTATTTT. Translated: CASSYEASRTDTQYF.

CDR3 nucleotide sequence: TGTGCCAGCAGCTGGGGGCTTTCCCTGTTCACTGAAGCTTTCTTT. Translating it yields CASSWGLSLFTEAFF. The V gene is TRBV7-2, the J gene TRBJ1-1; a possible D gene is TRBD1 (6 bases). The V and J ends lost 4 bases and 4 bases respectively, with 16 bases between them. Germline V gene data show CDR1 as SGHTA and CDR2 as FQGNSA. The CDR3 is 15 residues long.

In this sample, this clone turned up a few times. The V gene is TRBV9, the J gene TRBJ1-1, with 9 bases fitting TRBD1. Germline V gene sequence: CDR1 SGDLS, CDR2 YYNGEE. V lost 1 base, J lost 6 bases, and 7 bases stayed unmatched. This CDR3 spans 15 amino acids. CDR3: CASSVTQGASSEAFF. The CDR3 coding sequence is TGTGCCAGCAGCGTAACACAGGGGGCAAGCTCTGAAGCTTTCTTT.

The CDR3 loop is CASSQGGGNQPQHF. CDR3 DNA: TGTGCCAGCAGCCAAGGGGGAGGCAATCAGCCCCAGCATTTT. The chain uses TRBV3-1 (or the pseudogene TRBV3-2) and TRBJ1-5; D is uncertain. V gave up 1 base and J gave up 2 bases, with 6 bases separating them. The germline V gene encodes CDR1 LGHDT and CDR2 YNNKEL (reference sequence). This CDR3 region has 14 residues.

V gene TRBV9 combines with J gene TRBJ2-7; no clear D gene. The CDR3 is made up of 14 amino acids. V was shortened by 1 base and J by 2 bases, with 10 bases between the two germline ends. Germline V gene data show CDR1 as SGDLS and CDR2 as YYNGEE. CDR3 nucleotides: TGTGCCAGCAGCGTAAGTGAGGAACCCTACGAGCAGTACTTC. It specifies CASSVSEEPYEQYF.

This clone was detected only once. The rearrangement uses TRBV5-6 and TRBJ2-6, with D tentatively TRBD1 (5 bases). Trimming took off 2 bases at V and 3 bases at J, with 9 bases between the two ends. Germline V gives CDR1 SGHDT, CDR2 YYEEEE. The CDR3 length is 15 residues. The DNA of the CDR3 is TGTGCCAGCAGCTTTGGGGCGTATGGGGCCAACGTCCTGACTTTC. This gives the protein CASSFGAYGANVLTF.

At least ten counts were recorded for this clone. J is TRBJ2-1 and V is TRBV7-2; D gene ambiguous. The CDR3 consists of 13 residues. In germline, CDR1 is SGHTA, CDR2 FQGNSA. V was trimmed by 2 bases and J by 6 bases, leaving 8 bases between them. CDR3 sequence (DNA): TGTGCCAGCAGCTTATCGAGAGCCAATGAGCAGTTCTTC. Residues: CASSLSRANEQFF.

Here the CDR3 DNA reads TGTGCCAGCTCACCGGACAGGGGGCTTGGCTACACCTTC. Translating it yields CASSPDRGLGYTF. The genes are TRBV18 and TRBJ1-2; TRBD1 matches at 11 bases. The CDR3 loop spans 13 amino acids. J gave up 7 bases and V 3 bases, and 1 base lay outside the gene matches. Germline values: CDR1 KGHSH, CDR2 LQKENI.

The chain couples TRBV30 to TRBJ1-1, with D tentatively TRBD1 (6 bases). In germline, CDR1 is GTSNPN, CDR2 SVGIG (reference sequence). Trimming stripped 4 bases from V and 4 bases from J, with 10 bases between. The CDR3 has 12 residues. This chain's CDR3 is CAWKGGATEAFF. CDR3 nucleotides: TGTGCCTGGAAAGGGGGGGCCACTGAAGCTTTCTTT.

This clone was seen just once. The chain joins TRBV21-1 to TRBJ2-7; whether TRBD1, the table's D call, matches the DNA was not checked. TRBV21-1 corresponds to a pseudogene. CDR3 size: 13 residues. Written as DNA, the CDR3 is TGTGCCAGCAGCAACCGGGACACCTACGAGCAGTACTTC. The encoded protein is CASSNRDTYEQYF.